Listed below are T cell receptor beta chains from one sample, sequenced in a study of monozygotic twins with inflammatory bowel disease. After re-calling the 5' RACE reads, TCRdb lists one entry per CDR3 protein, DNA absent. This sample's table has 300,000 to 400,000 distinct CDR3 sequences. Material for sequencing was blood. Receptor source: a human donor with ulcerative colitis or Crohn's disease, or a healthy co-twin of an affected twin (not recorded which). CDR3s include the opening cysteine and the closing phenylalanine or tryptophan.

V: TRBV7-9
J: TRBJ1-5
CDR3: CASSSPGGRGDQPQHF

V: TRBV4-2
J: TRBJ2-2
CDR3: CASSQGRGLHTGELFF

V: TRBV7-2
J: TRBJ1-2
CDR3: CASSPPESHGYTF

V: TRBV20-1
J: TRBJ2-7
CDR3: CSVRKVAGGPGDEQYF

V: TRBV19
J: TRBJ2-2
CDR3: CASNPGQGNTGELFF

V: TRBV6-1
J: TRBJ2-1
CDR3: CASSTGTSGSGSYNEQFF

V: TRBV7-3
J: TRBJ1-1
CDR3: CASSLMDRTNTEAFF

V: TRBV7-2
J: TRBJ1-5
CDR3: CASSLLRTPQPQHF

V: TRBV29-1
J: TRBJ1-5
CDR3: CSVGSPNQPQHF

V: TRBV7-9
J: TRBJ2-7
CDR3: CASSSRTRTGPYEQYF

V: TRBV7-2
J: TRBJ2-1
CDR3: CASSLGLAGGGLDNEQFF

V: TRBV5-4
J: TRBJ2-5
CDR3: CASSLEGEPQETQYF

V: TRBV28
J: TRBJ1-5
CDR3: CASSLRAVSNQPQHF

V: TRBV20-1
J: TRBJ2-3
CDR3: CSARDRKAGAIADTQYF

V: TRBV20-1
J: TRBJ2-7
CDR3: CSASPGASGRGSYEQYF

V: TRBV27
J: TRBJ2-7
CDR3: CASSFGQTSYEQYF

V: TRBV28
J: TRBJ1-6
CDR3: CASSGNSPLHF

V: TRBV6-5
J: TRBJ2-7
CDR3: CASSLGSTSYEQYF

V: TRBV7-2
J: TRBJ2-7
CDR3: CASSTSRDAYEQYF

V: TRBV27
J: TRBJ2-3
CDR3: CASSFNLGAMMDTQYF

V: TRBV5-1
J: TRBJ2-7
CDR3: CASSKGTGYDEQYF

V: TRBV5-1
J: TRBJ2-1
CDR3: CASSPGLTRDTHNEQFF

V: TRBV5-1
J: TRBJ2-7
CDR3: CASSQGSNEQYF

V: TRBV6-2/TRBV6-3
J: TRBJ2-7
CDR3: CASSYADSYEQYF

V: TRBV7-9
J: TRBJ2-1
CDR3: CASSLGGLPNEQFF

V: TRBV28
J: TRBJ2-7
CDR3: CASSLFRNEQYF

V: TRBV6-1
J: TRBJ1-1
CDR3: CASGEVNTEAFF

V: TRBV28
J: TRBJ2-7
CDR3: CASSLTEKFYEQYF

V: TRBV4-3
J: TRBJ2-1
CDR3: CASSQAPRVWEGDEQFF

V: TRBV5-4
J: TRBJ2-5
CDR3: CASSTLGQGQETQYF

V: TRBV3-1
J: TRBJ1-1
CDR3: CASSQVGEAFF

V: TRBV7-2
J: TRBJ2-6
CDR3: CASSVGGGAGANVLTF

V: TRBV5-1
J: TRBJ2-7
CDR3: CASSVDTAYEQYF

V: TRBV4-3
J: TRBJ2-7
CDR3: CASSQNPGHPYEQYF

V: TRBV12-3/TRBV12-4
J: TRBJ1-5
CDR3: CASSLKALQPQHF

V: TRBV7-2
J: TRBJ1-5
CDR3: CASSRLTGQNQPQHF

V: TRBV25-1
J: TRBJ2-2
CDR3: CASSESKGLGTGELFF

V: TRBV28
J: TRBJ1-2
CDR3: CASSSPRGRNYGYTF

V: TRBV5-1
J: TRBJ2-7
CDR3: CASSFSTGDYEQYF

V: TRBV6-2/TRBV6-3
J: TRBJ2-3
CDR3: CASSPARTGSTDTQYF

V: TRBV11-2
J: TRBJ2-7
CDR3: CASSLGPVGGPSYEQYF

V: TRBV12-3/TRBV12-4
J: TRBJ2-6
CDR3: CASSLTDREWGFSGANVLTF

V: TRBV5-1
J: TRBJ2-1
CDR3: CASSLGPGSREQFF

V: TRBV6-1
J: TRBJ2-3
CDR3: CASTPEPRGTDTQYF

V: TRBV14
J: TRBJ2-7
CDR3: CASSQGLAVSYEQYF

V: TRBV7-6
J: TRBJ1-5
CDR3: CASSQGQGDSQPQHF

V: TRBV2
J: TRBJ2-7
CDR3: CASTGGSYEQYF

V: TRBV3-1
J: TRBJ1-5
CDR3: CASGGSAINQPQHF

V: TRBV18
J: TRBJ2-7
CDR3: CASSRVRQSSYEQYF

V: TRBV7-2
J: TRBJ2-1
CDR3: CASSYRDGGYNEQFF

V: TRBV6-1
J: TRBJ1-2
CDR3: CASSRTESNYGYTF

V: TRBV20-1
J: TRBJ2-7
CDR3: CSVPGWYEQYF

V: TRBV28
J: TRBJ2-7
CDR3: CASKERDRHEQYF

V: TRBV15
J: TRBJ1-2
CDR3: CATSRDGSHYYGYTF